One and the same sample provided the 9 T cell receptor beta chains below, sequenced in a study of T cell repertoires in aging, cancer and after chemotherapy. A mixed TRB-A/B primer pool amplified rearranged TRB by multiplex touch-down PCR. TCRdb analysed the multiplex PCR reads with MiXCR anew, one entry per CDR3 protein. The data contain roughly 420 distinct CDR3 sequences, roughly 40% of them singletons. TCR beta rearrangements were amplified from peripheral blood genomic DNA. The material sequenced was blood. These receptors were taken from a human donor with a blood cancer.

This clonotype was counted once. The genes are TRBV29-1 and TRBJ1-2; D not certain. The CDR3 extends over 13 amino acids. The V and J ends lost 3 bases and 8 bases respectively, with 16 bases between them. Germline V lookup: CDR1 SQVTM, CDR2 ANQGSEA. CDR3 protein: CSVDVESSYGYTF. CDR3 nucleotides: TGCAGCGTTGATGTAGAATCTTCCTACGGCTACACCTTC.

This clonotype is termed medium-sized. The chain carries TRBV24-1 and TRBJ2-4, with D maybe TRBD2 (6 bases). In germline, CDR1 is KGHDR, CDR2 SFDVKD. This CDR3 is 14 amino acids long. V lost 6 bases and J 6 bases, leaving 14 bases between the germline ends. This CDR3 is CATSSGEGVNIQYF. The DNA of the CDR3 is TGTGCCACCAGTTCGGGAGAAGGAGTAAACATTCAGTACTTC.

The rearrangement joins TRBV7-2 to TRBJ2-2; 7 bases line up with TRBD1. The CDR3 is made up of 15 amino acids. V gave up 2 bases and J gave up 1 base; unmatched junction bases: 1. The germline V gene has CDR1 SGHTA and CDR2 FQGNSA. The CDR3 sequence: CASSLYRGNTGELFF. In nucleotides, the CDR3 is TGTGCCAGCAGCTTATACAGGGGGAACACCGGGGAGCTGTTTTTT.

This clonotype is categorized as medium-sized (0.01 to 0.1%). This chain connects TRBV6-2 or TRBV6-3 to TRBJ1-2; D is ambiguous. Trimming took off 5 bases at V and 5 bases at J, with 12 bases between the two ends. Germline values: CDR1 MNHEY, CDR2 SVGEGT. The CDR3 has 13 amino acids. The DNA of the CDR3 is TGTGCCAGCAGTATTCAGGCGGGTTATGGCTACACCTTC. It codes for CASSIQAGYGYTF.

This clonotype was detected a few times. The chain carries TRBV6-5 and TRBJ1-6; no firm D call. Germline assignment: CDR1 MNHEY and CDR2 SVGAGI. The CDR3 totals 12 residues. Deletions cut 5 bases from V and 9 bases from J, with 8 bases between. The chain's CDR3 is CASSNPGSPLHF. The CDR3 DNA sequence: TGTGCCAGCAGTAACCCCGGTTCACCCCTCCACTTT.

This clonotype is medium-sized in the sample. The genes are TRBV6-2 or TRBV6-3 and TRBJ2-7; D unresolved. V was pared by 0 bases and J by 3 bases, with 6 bases between. The CDR3 sequence is 13 residues long. Germline V gene data show CDR1 as MNHEY and CDR2 as SVGEGT. In DNA form, the CDR3 reads TGTGCCAGCAGTTACTCGGGCTTCTACGAGCAGTACGTC. It codes for CASSYSGFYEQYV.

By sample fraction, this clonotype is medium-sized. The CDR3 loop is CASSLVRNNLEKLFF. In DNA, the CDR3 is TGTGCCAGCAGCTTGGTTCGGAACAATCTCGAAAAACTGTTTTTT. The V gene is TRBV5-6, the J gene TRBJ1-4; D uncertain. The ends were cut back, 0 bases at V and 8 bases at J, with 14 bases in the middle. CDR1 and CDR2 (germline): SGHDT, YYEEEE. This CDR3 is built from 15 residues.

The rearrangement links TRBV6-5 to TRBJ2-7, with TRBD2 identical over 15 bases. The DNA end is a closer match to TRBJ2-1, so the J assignment may be wrong. CDR1 and CDR2 (germline): MNHEY, SVGAGI. The CDR3 is 16 amino acids. Here the CDR3 DNA reads TGTGCCAGCAGTTCCTGGACTAGCGGGAGGGGGGATGAGCAGTTCTTC. This sequence encodes CASSSWTSGRGDEQFF.

Within the sample, this clonotype is large. V usage is TRBV19 and J usage is TRBJ1-1, with TRBD1 as a possible D gene (5 bases). V lost 3 bases, J lost 7 bases, and 9 bases lay in between. Germline V gives CDR1 LNHDA, CDR2 SQIVND (reference sequence). The CDR3 totals 12 residues. The CDR3 spells CASSMGVSEAFF. The CDR3 DNA reads as TGTGCCAGTAGTATGGGGGTCAGTGAAGCTTTCTTT.